The clone carrying this TCR beta chain has a handful of counts. Its antigen is as yet unknown. These data originate in a study of T cells in Graves' hyperthyroidism and ophthalmopathy. No ophthalmopathy progression within 18 months constituted stable Graves' hyperthyroidism. Among the patients, aged 18 to 65, hyperthyroidism was newly diagnosed and had lasted under 2 months. Diagnostic assessment was based on clinical symptoms, serum thyroxine and TRAb, thyroid ultrasound and orbital computed tomography. General observations from the study: By a 13 V-J model, ophthalmopathy was set apart from stable hyperthyroidism.

There were TCR beta CDR3 regions amplified from RNA transcripts. The primer set for the first-round RT-PCR of the TCR CDR3 was HTBI. TCRdb fed the multiplex PCR reads into MiXCR, producing one record per CDR3 protein. The profile shows about 620,000 distinct CDR3 sequences, about a sixth of them singletons. The sequenced sample was blood. The sequence came from a woman between 25 and 40 years old with Graves' hyperthyroidism.

CDR3 sequence reads: CASSLEGLDQPQHF. CDR3 sequence (DNA): TGCGCCAGCAGCTTGGAAGGGTTGGATCAGCCCCAGCATTTT. The chain employs TRBV5-1 and TRBJ1-5, with D unclear. The V end lost 0 bases, the J end lost 5 bases, and 9 bases lay between the germline ends. Germline values: CDR1 SGHRS, CDR2 YFSETQ. There are 14 residues in the CDR3.